This T cell receptor (beta chain) was sequenced for a study of monozygotic twins with inflammatory bowel disease. Whole-study results and caveats: Reduced clonotype sharing with other individuals was observed in IBD patients relative to healthy twins, especially with disease activity.

This CDR3 is built from 14 residues. Per germline, CDR1 SGHRS and CDR2 YFSETQ. On this clonotype itself: Its target is unknown.

Every donor provided one blood sample measuring 2.5 to 3 ml. Researchers generated cDNA in eight separate reactions per sample. UMIs incorporating a 6-nucleotide sample barcode were appended by means of template switching. TCRdb reprocessed the 5' RACE reads and reports one entry per CDR3 protein, with no DNA. The listing records over 110,000 distinct CDR3 sequences. The sample was blood. The chain recombines TRBV5-1 with TRBJ2-3; TCRdb picks TRBD1, but there is no DNA to check that call. The receptor was derived from a human donor with ulcerative colitis or Crohn's disease, or a healthy co-twin of an affected twin (not recorded which). CDR3 residues: CASSGGGIADTQYF.